The clone carrying this T cell receptor (beta chain) occurred a few times. Antigen: not known. The germline V gene has CDR1 SGHTA and CDR2 FQGNSA. The CDR3 contains 15 residues. V was clipped by 1 base and J by 1 base, with 5 bases between them. This record belongs to a study of cytomegalovirus exposure and HLA in healthy donors. Notes on the study in general: On later analysis, the bulk of CMV-associated TCR beta chains appeared to be HLA-restricted. It emerged from a later analysis that several of the most significant clusters appeared to be linked to common viral pathogens. Many donors carried some public TCRs, although rarity characterized most TCR sequences.

Primers for the PCR totalled 60 Vbeta and 13 Jbeta. Generated by immunoSEQ multiplex PCR, the TCRdb table keeps only in-frame clones and is missing some. The profile shows roughly 100,000 clones, over 9.5% of them singletons. Input material: PBMCs. The chain combines TRBV7-2 with TRBJ2-6; D is uncertain. The sequence was obtained from a middle-aged man in good health and CMV-seropositive. The CDR3 DNA reads TGTGCCAGCAGCTTAGACAGTTCTGGGGCCAACGTCCTGACTTTC. It encodes CASSLDSSGANVLTF.